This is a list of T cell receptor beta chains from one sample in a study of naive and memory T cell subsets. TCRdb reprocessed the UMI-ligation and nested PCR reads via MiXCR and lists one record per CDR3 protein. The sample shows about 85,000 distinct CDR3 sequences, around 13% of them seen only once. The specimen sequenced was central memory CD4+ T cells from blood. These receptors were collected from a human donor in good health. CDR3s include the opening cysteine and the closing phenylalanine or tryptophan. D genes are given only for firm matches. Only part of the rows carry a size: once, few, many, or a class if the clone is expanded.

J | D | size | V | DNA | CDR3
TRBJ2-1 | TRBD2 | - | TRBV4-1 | TGCGCCAGCAGCCAACTGGGACTAGCGGGTAATACCTACAATGAGCAGTTCTTC | CASSQLGLAGNTYNEQFF
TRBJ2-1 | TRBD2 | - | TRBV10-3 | TGTGCCATCAGTGAACTAGCGGGGGGACACAATGAGCAGTTCTTC | CAISELAGGHNEQFF
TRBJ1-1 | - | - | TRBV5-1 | TGCGCCAGCAGCTTTTCGTTCCGGGGGCGAGACACTGAAGCTTTCTTT | CASSFSFRGRDTEAFF
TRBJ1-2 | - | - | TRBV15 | TGTGCCACCAGCCCAAAGAGGGCAGGCTATGGCTACACCTTC | CATSPKRAGYGYTF
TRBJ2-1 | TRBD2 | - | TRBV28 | TGTGCCAGCAGCTTGAGCGGGAGGGTTTACAATGAGCAGTTCTTC | CASSLSGRVYNEQFF
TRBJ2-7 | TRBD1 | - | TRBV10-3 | TGTGCCATCAGTGCCAGGACAGGGGTCATCAACGAGCAGTACTTC | CAISARTGVINEQYF
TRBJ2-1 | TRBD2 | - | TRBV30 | TGTGCCTGGAGTGGACTAGCGGGAAAAGTTTATGAGCAGTTCTTC | CAWSGLAGKVYEQFF
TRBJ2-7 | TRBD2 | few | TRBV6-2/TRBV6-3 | TGTGCCAGCAGCCCCGGACTAGCGGGAGGTCATACCTACGAGCAGTACTTC | CASSPGLAGGHTYEQYF
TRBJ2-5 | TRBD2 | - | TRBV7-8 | TGTGCCAGCAGCTTAGACTGGGGTCTAGCGGGAGACAGAGAGACCCAGTACTTC | CASSLDWGLAGDRETQYF
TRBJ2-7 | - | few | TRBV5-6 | TGTGCCAGCAGCTTAGGCGGGGGCGGCTCCTACGAGCAGTACTTC | CASSLGGGGSYEQYF
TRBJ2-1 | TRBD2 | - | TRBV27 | TGTGCCAGCAGTGCCCTAACTAGCGGGCTTTACAATGAGCAGTTCTTC | CASSALTSGLYNEQFF
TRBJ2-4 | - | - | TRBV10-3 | TGTGCCTCCCGGGCGGGAGCCAAAAACATTCAGTACTTC | CASRAGAKNIQYF
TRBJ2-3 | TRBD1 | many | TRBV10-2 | TGCGCCAGCAGTAAGGGACAGCCTAGCACAGATACGCAGTATTTT | CASSKGQPSTDTQYF
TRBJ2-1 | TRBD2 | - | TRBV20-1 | TGCAGTGCCCGGGCCCTGCGGGAGAGGTACAATGAGCAGTTCTTC | CSARALRERYNEQFF
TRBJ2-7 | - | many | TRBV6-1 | TGTGCCACAACCACTAGGCTCTACGAGCAGTACTTC | CATTTRLYEQYF
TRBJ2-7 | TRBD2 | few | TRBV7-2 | TGTGCCAGCAGCTTCCGCGGGAGTGGGAGCTCCTACGAGCAGTACTTC | CASSFRGSGSSYEQYF
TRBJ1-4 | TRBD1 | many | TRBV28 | TGTGCCAGCACCACTACCGGGACAGGGGACGAAAAACTGTTTTTT | CASTTTGTGDEKLFF
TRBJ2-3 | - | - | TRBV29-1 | TGCAGCGTAACTGATAGCGATACGCAGTATTTT | CSVTDSDTQYF
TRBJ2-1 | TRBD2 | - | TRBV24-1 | TGTGCCACCAGTGATGGGACTAGCGGGTACAATGAGCAGTTCTTC | CATSDGTSGYNEQFF
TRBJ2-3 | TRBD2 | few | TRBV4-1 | TGCGCCAGCAGCCAAACTCCCGGGACTAGCGGGACAGATACGCAGTATTTT | CASSQTPGTSGTDTQYF
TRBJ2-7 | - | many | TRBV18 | TGTGCCAGCTCACCCGGACGGACGTACGAGCAGTACTTC | CASSPGRTYEQYF
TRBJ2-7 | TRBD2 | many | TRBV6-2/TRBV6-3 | TGTGCCAGCAGTTACGACGGGACTATGTTCGAGCAGTACTTC | CASSYDGTMFEQYF
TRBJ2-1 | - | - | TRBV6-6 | TGTGCCAGCACAGGGATCAATGAGCAGTTCTTC | CASTGINEQFF
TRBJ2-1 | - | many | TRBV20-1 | TGCAGTGCTGTGGATCCGAGTTCCTACAATGAGCAGTTCTTC | CSAVDPSSYNEQFF
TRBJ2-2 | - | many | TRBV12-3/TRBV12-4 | TGTGCCAGCAGAGTCGCTAGCGCTATTAGGGGGACCGGGGAGCTGTTTTTT | CASRVASAIRGTGELFF
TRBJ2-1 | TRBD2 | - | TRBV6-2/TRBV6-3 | TGTGCCAGCACTAGCGGGAGGGTTTACAATGAGCAGTTCTTC | CASTSGRVYNEQFF
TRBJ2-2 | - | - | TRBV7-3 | TGTGCCAGCAGCCAAATGGGGGGGGGCCTGGGCACCGGGGAGCTGTTTTTT | CASSQMGGGLGTGELFF
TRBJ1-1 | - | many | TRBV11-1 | TGTGCCAGCAGCTTCACGGGCACTGAAGCTTTCTTT | CASSFTGTEAFF
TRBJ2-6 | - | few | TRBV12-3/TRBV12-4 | TGTGCCAGCAGTTTAATGCGGGCCTCTGGGGCCAACGTCCTGACTTTC | CASSLMRASGANVLTF
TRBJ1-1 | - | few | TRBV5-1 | TGCGCCAGCAACTTAAGAGGGCTCGGTGACACTGAAGCTTTCTTT | CASNLRGLGDTEAFF
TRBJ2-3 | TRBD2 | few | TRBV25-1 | TGTGCCAGCAGTGAAACTAGCGGGAGCCAAGATACGCAGTATTTT | CASSETSGSQDTQYF
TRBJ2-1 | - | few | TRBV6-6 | TGTGCCAGCAGTTACTCGAGTGTTCGGGAGAGTGAGCAGTTCTTC | CASSYSSVRESEQFF
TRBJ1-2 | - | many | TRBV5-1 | TGCGCCAGCAGCTTGGAGGTCCCCGGGGGCTACACCTTC | CASSLEVPGGYTF
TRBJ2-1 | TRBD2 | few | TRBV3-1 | TGTGCCAGCAGCCGCCGACTAGCTGGGCCCGCCCAGCACAATGAGCAGTTCTTC | CASSRRLAGPAQHNEQFF
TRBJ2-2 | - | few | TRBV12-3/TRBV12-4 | TGTGCCAGCAGTTTACAGCTGAACACCGGGGAGCTGTTTTTT | CASSLQLNTGELFF
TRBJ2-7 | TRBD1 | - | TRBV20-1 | TGCAGTGCAGCGGAGACAGGGAACTACGAGCAGTACTTC | CSAAETGNYEQYF
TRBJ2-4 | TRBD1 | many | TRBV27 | TGTGCCAGCAGTCCGGACAGGGAGGTCAAAAACATTCAGTACTTC | CASSPDREVKNIQYF
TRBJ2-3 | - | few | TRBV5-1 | TGCGCCAGCAGCTTGGAAGGGGACAGCACAGATACGCAGTATTTT | CASSLEGDSTDTQYF
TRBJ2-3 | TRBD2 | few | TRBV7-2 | TGTGCCAGCAGCACGGGACTAGCGGTAACAGATACGCAGTATTTT | CASSTGLAVTDTQYF
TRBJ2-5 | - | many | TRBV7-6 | TGTGCCAGCAGCGCCCAAGAGACCCAGTACTTC | CASSAQETQYF
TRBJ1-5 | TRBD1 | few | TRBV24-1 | TGTGCCACCAGGGGGCCGTCGGGACAGGGCACCAATCAGCCCCAGCATTTT | CATRGPSGQGTNQPQHF
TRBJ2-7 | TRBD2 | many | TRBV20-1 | TGCTGCGGTACGGGGGGGAGCAACGAGCAGTACTTC | CCGTGGSNEQYF
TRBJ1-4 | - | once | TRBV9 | TGTGCCAGCACGAAAAGGGGCGATGCAACTAATGAAAAACTGTTTTTT | CASTKRGDATNEKLFF
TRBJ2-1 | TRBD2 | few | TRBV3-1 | TGTGCCAGCAGTCACGGGACTAGCGGGAGTAGGGATGAGCAGTTCTTC | CASSHGTSGSRDEQFF
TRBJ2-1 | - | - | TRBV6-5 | TGTGCCAGCAGTTACCCGGGCCCTTCGGGGTACAATGAGCAGTTCTTC | CASSYPGPSGYNEQFF
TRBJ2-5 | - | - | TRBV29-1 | TGCAGCGTTGCTAGTACCGAAGAGACCCAGTACTTC | CSVASTEETQYF
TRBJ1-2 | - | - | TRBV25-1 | TGTGCCAGCAGTGGGAGGCAGTGGGGCAGGGTGGACGACTATGGCTACACCTTC | CASSGRQWGRVDDYGYTF
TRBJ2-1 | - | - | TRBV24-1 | TGTGCCACCAGTGATTCCGCCGCTGGGTACAATGAGCAGTTCTTC | CATSDSAAGYNEQFF
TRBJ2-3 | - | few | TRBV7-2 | TGTGCCAGCAGCTTAGGAATCTCACAGGGAGCGCAGTATTTT | CASSLGISQGAQYF
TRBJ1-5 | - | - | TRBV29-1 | TGCAGCGTTGACGGCGAAGTCAGAAAAAATCAGCCCCAGCATTTT | CSVDGEVRKNQPQHF
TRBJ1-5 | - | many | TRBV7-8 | TGTGCCAGCAGCATCTCATCCCGGCGGGTGGGACGCAATCAGCCCCAGCATTTT | CASSISSRRVGRNQPQHF
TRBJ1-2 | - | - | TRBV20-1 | TGCAGTGCTAGAAACGGCGAGGGCCTGGGCTACACCTTC | CSARNGEGLGYTF
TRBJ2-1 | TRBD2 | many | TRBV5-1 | TGCGCCAGCAGCTTGGGTCTTCAGCGGGAGTCGTCTGCGCATAATGAGCAGTTCTTC | CASSLGLQRESSAHNEQFF
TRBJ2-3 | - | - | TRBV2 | TGTGCCAGCAGTGACGGACGAACAGATACGCAGTATTTT | CASSDGRTDTQYF
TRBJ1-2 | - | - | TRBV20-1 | TGCAGTGCTAGTTGGAAGACGGGGGATGGCTACACCTTC | CSASWKTGDGYTF